These 2 T cell receptor beta chains were sequenced from one sample in a study of cytomegalovirus exposure and HLA in healthy donors. With 60 Vbeta and 13 Jbeta primers, the PCR was carried out. Measured with immunoSEQ multiplex PCR; TCRdb has only the in-frame clones, and not every one. The sample records about 89,000 clones, 85% being singletons. Sequencing was done on a sample of PBMCs. The receptor set was obtained from a man aged 40-50 years in good health and CMV-seropositive.

This clone was seen only once. The CDR3 loop reads CASSLQTSGGYTDTQYF. The CDR3 coding sequence is TGCGCCAGCAGCTTGCAGACTAGCGGGGGTTACACAGATACGCAGTATTTT. The chain combines TRBV5-1 with TRBJ2-3; 12 bases are a match to TRBD2. Per the germline V gene, CDR1 is SGHRS and CDR2 is YFSETQ. The length of the CDR3 is 17 residues. J gave up 2 bases and V 1 base, and 5 bases lay outside the gene matches.

This rearrangement joins TRBV29-1 to TRBJ2-1; 13 bases are shared with TRBD2. Germline-derived CDR1 and CDR2 are SQVTM and ANQGSEA. This CDR3 is built from 13 residues. With V trimmed by 7 bases and J by 13 bases, 10 bases remained unmatched. The CDR3 DNA sequence: TGCAGCGGTTTGGTACTAGCGGGGGGGCACCAGTTCTTC. Protein: CSGLVLAGGHQFF.